Shown below are 25 T cell receptor beta chains from a single sample sequenced in a study of blood T cell repertoires in COVID-19. Produced via immunoSEQ multiplex PCR; TCRdb's table is partial and in-frame only. The table includes 130,000 to 150,000 clones, 87% detected once. What was sequenced was peripheral blood. These receptors came from a woman in her forties or fifties with acute or convalescent COVID-19.

The chain recombines TRBV29-1 with TRBJ2-2; 9 bases agree with TRBD2. Germline V gene sequence: CDR1 SQVTM, CDR2 ANQGSEA. After removal of 4 bases from V and 2 bases from J, the junction contained 5 bases not matched to a gene. The CDR3 runs 15 residues. The CDR3 bases are TGCAGCGTTGCCTCACTAGCGGGCAACACCGGGGAGCTGTTTTTT. Amino acid sequence: CSVASLAGNTGELFF.

The rearrangement links TRBV28 to TRBJ2-7; the match to TRBD1 covers 8 bases. The CDR3 contains 16 residues. V trimming: 3 bases; J trimming: 2 bases; junction bases outside the gene matches: 9. The germline V gene encodes CDR1 MDHEN and CDR2 SYDVKM. Here the CDR3 reads CASSFPQGAPTYEQYF. The CDR3 nucleotides are TGTGCCAGCAGTTTCCCCCAGGGGGCGCCCACCTACGAGCAGTACTTC.

The V and J genes are TRBV24-1 and TRBJ2-7; D is unresolved. The germline gives CDR1 KGHDR, CDR2 SFDVKD. Trimming cost V 3 bases and J 6 bases, with 8 bases left between them. The CDR3 is 12 residues long. As DNA, the CDR3 is TGTGCCACCAGTGATAACCTGAGCGAGCAGTACTTC. The encoded protein is CATSDNLSEQYF.

The J gene is TRBJ2-3, the V gene TRBV9, with TRBD2 identical over 7 bases. CDR1 and CDR2 (germline): SGDLS, YYNGEE. J gave up 3 bases and V 0 bases, and 7 bases lay outside the gene matches. This CDR3 has 16 residues. The CDR3 nucleotides are TGTGCCAGCAGCGTAGATGTGGGAGGGGAAACAGATACGCAGTATTTT. Translating gives CASSVDVGGETDTQYF.

This chain connects TRBV7-9 to TRBJ1-4; TRBD1 aligns across 8 bases. The CDR3 spans 13 residues. Germline values: CDR1 SEHNR, CDR2 FQNEAQ (reference sequence). The junction had 0 bases not matched to a gene; V was cut back by 2 bases and J by 7 bases. DNA for the CDR3: TGTGCCAGCAGCTTAACAGGGGGTGAAAAACTGTTTTTT. Its protein product is CASSLTGGEKLFF.

CDR3 region: CATSDSRTGSAGYTF. The CDR3 region has the DNA TGTGCCACCAGTGATTCCCGGACAGGAAGCGCTGGCTACACCTTC. This rearrangement joins TRBV24-1 to TRBJ1-2; TRBD1 agrees at 7 bases. V lost 2 bases to trimming and J lost 7 bases; unmatched junction nucleotides: 9. Germline values: CDR1 KGHDR, CDR2 SFDVKD. The CDR3 loop spans 15 amino acids.

The rearrangement uses TRBV27 and TRBJ1-5; TRBD1 agrees at 7 bases. V lost 2 bases to trimming and J lost 0 bases; unmatched junction nucleotides: 7. Germline CDR1 is MNHEY and CDR2 is SMNVEV (reference sequence). There are 17 residues in the CDR3. CDR3 in DNA: TGTGCCAGCAGTTTAGGAGGGGGCCAGTATAGCAATCAGCCCCAGCATTTT. This codes for CASSLGGGQYSNQPQHF.

This chain connects TRBV19 to TRBJ2-3, with D tentatively TRBD2 (7 bases). The length of the CDR3 is 16 residues. Germline CDR1 and CDR2: LNHDA and SQIVND (reference sequence). The ends were cut back, 6 bases at V and 0 bases at J, with 16 bases in the middle. CDR3 nucleotides: TGTGCCAGTAGGCGGGGGCGGTATTCTAGCACAGATACGCAGTATTTT. It yields the protein CASRRGRYSSTDTQYF.

This chain uses TRBV4-1 with TRBJ1-1, with 7 bases fitting TRBD1. The CDR3 runs 17 residues. Looked up from germline, CDR1 is MGHRA and CDR2 is YSYEKL. V trimming: 3 bases; J trimming: 6 bases; junction bases outside the gene matches: 16. The CDR3 reads CASSQATTGEENAEAFF. CDR3 bases: TGCGCCAGCAGCCAGGCGACAACAGGGGAGGAAAACGCTGAAGCTTTCTTT.

This sequence joins TRBV27 and TRBJ2-6; tentatively, D is TRBD2 (5 bases). The CDR3 contains 15 residues. Looked up from germline, CDR1 is MNHEY and CDR2 is SMNVEV (reference sequence). V lost 6 bases to trimming and J lost 2 bases, with 11 bases between them. The CDR3 nucleotides are TGTGCCAGCAGCGCACGGGGAACTGGGGCCAACGTCCTGACTTTC. It is translated as CASSARGTGANVLTF.

This clone was counted once. This chain uses TRBV5-1 with TRBJ1-1, with a tentative D call TRBD1 (6 bases). CDR1 and CDR2 from the germline V gene are SGHRS and YFSETQ. V lost 2 bases to trimming and J lost 7 bases, with 12 bases between them. The CDR3 is 13 amino acids. The CDR3 loop reads CASSFKGGIEAFF. The CDR3 DNA sequence: TGCGCCAGCAGCTTTAAAGGGGGAATTGAAGCTTTCTTT.

The rearrangement links TRBV30 to TRBJ1-1, with a weak D call TRBD1 (6 bases). Trimming removed 4 bases from V and 4 bases from J, with 16 bases in between. There are 14 residues in the CDR3. The germline CDR1 and CDR2 sequences are GTSNPN and SVGIG (reference sequence). The CDR3 coding sequence is TGTGCCTGGATTTTACGGGACATAGGCACTGAAGCTTTCTTT. Protein product: CAWILRDIGTEAFF.

This chain connects TRBV2 to TRBJ2-7; 10 bases match TRBD2. Losses at the gene ends were 8 bases for V and 3 bases for J; bases not matched to a gene: 13. The CDR3 totals 16 residues. Germline V CDR1 and CDR2: SNHLY, FYNNEI. This CDR3 reads CASHSSPASGSYEQYF. CDR3 DNA sequence: TGTGCCAGCCACTCCAGCCCTGCTAGCGGGAGCTACGAGCAGTACTTC.

The genes are TRBV19 and TRBJ1-5; TRBD1 matches 10 bases. There are 16 residues in the CDR3. After removal of 9 bases from V and 7 bases from J, the junction contained 15 bases not matched to a gene. Per the germline V gene, CDR1 is LNHDA and CDR2 is SQIVND (reference sequence). In DNA form, the CDR3 reads TGTGCCAGCGATCGGACAGGGGGTTATGGTGACCAGCCCCAGCATTTT. This gives the protein CASDRTGGYGDQPQHF.

The chain recombines TRBV10-3 with TRBJ1-4; possible D gene TRBD1, 5 bases. CDR1 is ENHRY and CDR2 is SYGVKD in the germline V gene. The CDR3 loop spans 15 amino acids. V was shortened by 4 bases and J by 2 bases, with 11 bases between the two germline ends. The CDR3 bases are TGTGCCATCAGTGCAGCCGGGGGGACTAATGAAAAACTGTTTTTT. It is translated as CAISAAGGTNEKLFF.

This clone was counted a single time. The V and J genes are TRBV28 and TRBJ1-6; 7 positions agree with TRBD1. CDR1 MDHEN and CDR2 SYDVKM come from the germline V gene. V was clipped by 5 bases and J by 10 bases; unmatched bases: 8. The CDR3 runs to 14 residues. The CDR3, as DNA: TGTGCCAGCAGTACTACAGGGGACCAATCACCCCTCCACTTT. Translating gives CASSTTGDQSPLHF.

The rearrangement joins TRBV29-1 to TRBJ2-7; TRBD2 might be the D (6 bases). This CDR3 is built from 14 residues. Germline CDR1 SQVTM, CDR2 ANQGSEA. The ends were cut back, 1 base at V and 7 bases at J, with 17 bases in the middle. The CDR3 nucleotides are TGCAGCGTTGAAGGGGTCCAGGAGGGGTGGGAGCAGTACTTC. Translating gives CSVEGVQEGWEQYF.

The V and J genes are TRBV13 and TRBJ1-1; 7 positions match TRBD1. Germline assignment: CDR1 PRHDT and CDR2 FYEKMQ (reference sequence). The junction had 5 bases not matched to a gene; V was cut back by 3 bases and J by 4 bases. The CDR3 is 14 residues long. The CDR3 coding sequence is TGTGCCAGCAGCTTCGACAGGGAGCCCACTGAAGCTTTCTTT. Its protein product is CASSFDREPTEAFF.

The CDR3 region has the DNA TGTGCCAGCAGTGGGGGCAAAACAGGGAGAGCTAACTATGGCTACACCTTC. As protein: CASSGGKTGRANYGYTF. The V gene is TRBV6-1, the J gene TRBJ1-2, with a weak D call TRBD1 (6 bases). The CDR3 is made up of 17 amino acids. Trimming took 4 bases from V and 0 from J, leaving 18 bases between them. Looked up from germline, CDR1 is MNHNS and CDR2 is SASEGT.

The V gene is TRBV30, the J gene TRBJ1-6; 9 bases agree with TRBD1. Germline CDR1 and CDR2: GTSNPN and SVGIG (reference sequence). The CDR3 extends over 15 amino acids. Trimming removed 4 bases from V and 6 bases from J; junction bases left unmatched: 7. Here the CDR3 reads CAWTPGQGINSPLHF. CDR3 coding DNA: TGTGCCTGGACCCCCGGACAGGGGATTAATTCACCCCTCCACTTT.

This clone was seen just once. V gene TRBV10-1 combines with J gene TRBJ1-2; 11 bases line up with TRBD1. Trimming took 5 bases from V and 7 from J; bases not matched to a gene: 6. This CDR3 has 14 residues. The V gene's germline CDR1 is WNHNN and CDR2 SYGVQD (reference sequence). CDR3 sequence (DNA): TGCGCCAGCAGTTCGGGACAGGGGGAGAGTGGCTACACCTTC. This encodes CASSSGQGESGYTF.

The chain recombines TRBV5-4 with TRBJ2-3, with 8 bases that match TRBD2. CDR3 size: 16 residues. The ends lost 3 bases at V and 1 base at J; junction bases unmatched: 7. Germline V gene data show CDR1 as SGHNT and CDR2 as YYREEE (reference sequence). The CDR3: CASSSGGTEGTDTQYF. CDR3 in DNA: TGTGCCAGCAGCTCGGGGGGGACGGAAGGCACAGATACGCAGTATTTT.

The gene calls are TRBV18 and TRBJ2-7; TRBD1 might be the D (6 bases). Per the germline V gene, CDR1 is KGHSH and CDR2 is LQKENI. The CDR3 runs to 15 residues. The germline V and J ends were trimmed by 2 bases and 2 bases, with 13 bases remaining between them. This chain's CDR3 is CASSPGTGSPYEQYF. The CDR3 DNA reads TGTGCCAGCTCACCAGGAACAGGGAGCCCCTACGAGCAGTACTTC.

The chain uses TRBV3-1 (or the pseudogene TRBV3-2) and TRBJ2-1, with 7 positions matching TRBD2. With 1 base clipped from V and 4 bases from J, the junction kept 4 bases outside the gene matches. Germline values: CDR1 LGHDT, CDR2 YNNKEL (reference sequence). This CDR3 is 15 amino acids long. The CDR3 sequence: CASSQGLAEYNEQFF. The CDR3 DNA reads TGTGCCAGCAGCCAAGGCCTAGCGGAGTACAATGAGCAGTTCTTC.

The chain uses TRBV7-3 and TRBJ2-7; 9 bases line up with TRBD1. The CDR3 is made up of 15 amino acids. Germline CDR1 is SGHTA and CDR2 is FQGTGA. V lost 3 bases to trimming and J lost 3 bases; unmatched junction nucleotides: 6. The CDR3 DNA reads as TGTGCCAGCAGCTTGGGACAGGGTGTATTCTACGAGCAGTACTTC. This sequence encodes CASSLGQGVFYEQYF.